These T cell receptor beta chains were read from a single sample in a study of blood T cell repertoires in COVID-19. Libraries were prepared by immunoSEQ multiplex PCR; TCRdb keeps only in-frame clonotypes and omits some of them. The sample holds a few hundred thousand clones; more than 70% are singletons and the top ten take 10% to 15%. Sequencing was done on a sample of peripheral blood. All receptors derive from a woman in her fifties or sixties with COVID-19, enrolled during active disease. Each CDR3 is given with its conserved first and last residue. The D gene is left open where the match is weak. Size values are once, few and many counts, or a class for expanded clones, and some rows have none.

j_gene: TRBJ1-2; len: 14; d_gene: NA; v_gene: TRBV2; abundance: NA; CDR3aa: CASSVTRRDYGYTF
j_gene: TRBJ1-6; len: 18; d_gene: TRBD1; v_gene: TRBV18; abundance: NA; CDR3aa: CASSPTRRGRIDNSPLHF
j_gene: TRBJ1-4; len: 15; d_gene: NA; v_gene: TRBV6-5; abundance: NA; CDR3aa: CASSYSGRAGEKLFF
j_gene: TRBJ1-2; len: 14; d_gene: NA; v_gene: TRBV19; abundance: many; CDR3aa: CASSPMGGNYGYTF
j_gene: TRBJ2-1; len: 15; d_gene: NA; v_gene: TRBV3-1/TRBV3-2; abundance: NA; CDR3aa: CASSQDGGGYNEQFF
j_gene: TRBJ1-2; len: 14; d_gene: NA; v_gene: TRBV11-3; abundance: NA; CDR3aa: CASGRGGGGYGYTF
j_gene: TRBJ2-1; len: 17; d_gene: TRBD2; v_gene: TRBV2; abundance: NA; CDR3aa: CASLGLAGGPVYNEQFF
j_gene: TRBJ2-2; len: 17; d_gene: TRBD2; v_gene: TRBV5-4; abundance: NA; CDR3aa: CASSQEASGGSTGELFF
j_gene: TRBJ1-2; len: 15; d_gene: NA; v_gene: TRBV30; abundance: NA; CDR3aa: CAWSVKGEVAYGYTF
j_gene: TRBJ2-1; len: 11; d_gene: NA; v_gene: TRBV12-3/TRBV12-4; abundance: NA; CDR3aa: CASSSVKEQFF
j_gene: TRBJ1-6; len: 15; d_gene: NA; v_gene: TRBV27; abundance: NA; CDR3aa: CASTRGGRRRSPLHF
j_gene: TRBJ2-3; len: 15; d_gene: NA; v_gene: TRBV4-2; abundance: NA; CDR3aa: CASSQGPGGTDTQYF
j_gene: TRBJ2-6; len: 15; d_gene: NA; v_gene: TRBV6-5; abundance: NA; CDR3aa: CASKVATGGANVLTF
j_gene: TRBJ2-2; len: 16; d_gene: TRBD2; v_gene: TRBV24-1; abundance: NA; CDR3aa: CATSDPTGTSGGELFF
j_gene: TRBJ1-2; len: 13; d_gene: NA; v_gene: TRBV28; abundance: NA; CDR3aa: CASSSTFNYGYTF
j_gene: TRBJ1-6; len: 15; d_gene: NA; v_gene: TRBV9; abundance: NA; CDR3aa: CASSIQGQDGSPLHF
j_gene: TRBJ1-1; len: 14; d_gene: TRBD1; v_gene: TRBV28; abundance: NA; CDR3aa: CASSSHRGESEAFF
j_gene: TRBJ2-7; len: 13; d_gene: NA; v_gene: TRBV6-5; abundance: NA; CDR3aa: CASSYDGGYEQYF
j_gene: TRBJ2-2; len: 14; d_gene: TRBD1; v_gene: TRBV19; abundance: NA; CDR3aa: CASTGTAVTGELFF
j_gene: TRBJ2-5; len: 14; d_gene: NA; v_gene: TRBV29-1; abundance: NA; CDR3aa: CSARGRGAQETQYF
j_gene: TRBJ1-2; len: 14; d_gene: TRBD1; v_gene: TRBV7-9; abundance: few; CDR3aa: CASSEWTGGDGYTF
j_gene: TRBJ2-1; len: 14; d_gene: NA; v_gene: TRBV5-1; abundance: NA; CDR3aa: CASSLDGGWVDEFF
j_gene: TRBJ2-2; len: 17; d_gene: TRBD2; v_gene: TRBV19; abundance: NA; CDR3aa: CASTETSGGPNTGELFF
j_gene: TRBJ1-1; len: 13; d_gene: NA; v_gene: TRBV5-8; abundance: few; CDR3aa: CASSFTSNTEAFF
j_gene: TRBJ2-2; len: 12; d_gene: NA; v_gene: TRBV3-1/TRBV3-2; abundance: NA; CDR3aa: CASSQYTGELFF
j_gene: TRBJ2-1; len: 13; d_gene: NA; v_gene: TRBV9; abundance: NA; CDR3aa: CASRGGVNNEQFF
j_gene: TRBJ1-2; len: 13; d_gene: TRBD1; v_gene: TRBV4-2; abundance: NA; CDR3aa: CASSQTGDYGYTF
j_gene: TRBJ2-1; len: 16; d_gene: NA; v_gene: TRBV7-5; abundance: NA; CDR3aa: CARSKDRGRPGNEQFF
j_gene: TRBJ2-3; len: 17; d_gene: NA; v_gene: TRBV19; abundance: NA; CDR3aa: CASSIPPVRGNTDTQYF
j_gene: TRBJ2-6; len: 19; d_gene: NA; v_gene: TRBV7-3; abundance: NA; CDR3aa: CASAVADLIPTSGANVLTF
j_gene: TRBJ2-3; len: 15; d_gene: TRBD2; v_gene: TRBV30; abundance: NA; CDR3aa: CAWIRLAGRADTQYF
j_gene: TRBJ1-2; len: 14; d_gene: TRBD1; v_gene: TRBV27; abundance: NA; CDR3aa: CASSFRDRGRGYTF
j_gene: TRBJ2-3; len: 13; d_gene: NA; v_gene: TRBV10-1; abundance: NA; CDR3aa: CASSGRGTDTQYF
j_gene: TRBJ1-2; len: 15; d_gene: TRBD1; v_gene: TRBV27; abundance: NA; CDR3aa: CASSLSGQGARGYTF
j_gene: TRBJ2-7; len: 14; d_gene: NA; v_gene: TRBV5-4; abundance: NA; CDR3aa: CASSFRAGTYEQYF
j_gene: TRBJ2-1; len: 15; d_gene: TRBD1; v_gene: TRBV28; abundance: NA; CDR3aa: CASTATGDPYNEQFF
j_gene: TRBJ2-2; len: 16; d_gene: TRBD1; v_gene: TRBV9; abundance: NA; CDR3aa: CASSPGRTGVTGELFF
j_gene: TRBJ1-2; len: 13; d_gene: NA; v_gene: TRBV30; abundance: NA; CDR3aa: CAWSVSGIAGYTF
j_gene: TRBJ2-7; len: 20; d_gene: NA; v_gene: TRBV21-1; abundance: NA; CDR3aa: CASSKGRGHRVLWAAYKQYF
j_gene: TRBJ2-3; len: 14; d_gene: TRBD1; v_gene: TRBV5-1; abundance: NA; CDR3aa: CASSTDRDTDTQYF
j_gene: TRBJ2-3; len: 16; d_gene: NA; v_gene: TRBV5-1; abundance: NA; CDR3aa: CASSLSFAASTDTQYF